This TCR beta chain is from a study of blood T cells in healthy people across ages. PCR was performed a second time for roughly 7 to 12 cycles using a sample-barcoded 5' primer and a J-beta primer mix. Through a template-switch adaptor with 12 random nucleotides, each cDNA molecule received a tag. In TCRdb, the 5' RACE reads were re-called with MiXCR into one record per CDR3 protein. The sample comprises about 1.1 million distinct CDR3 sequences, approximately 38% of which are singletons, and 13% rests with the top ten. The CDR3 has 13 amino acids. CDR1 is LGHNT, CDR2 FRNRAP, per germline. V lost 11 bases to trimming and J lost 3 bases, with 13 bases between them. About this clonotype itself: Its antigen is as yet unknown.

Each sample used at least 7 million PBMCs. Study-wide points: Researchers said unsorted PBMCs prevented a conclusive naive versus antigen-experienced comparison.

The chain has TRBV12-5 and TRBJ1-4; D gene ambiguous. What was sequenced was blood. The receptor's source is a man between 18 and 35 years old in good health. Here the CDR3 reads CAGRKGSNEKLFF. The CDR3, as DNA: TGTGCTGGCCGCAAGGGTTCTAATGAAAAACTGTTTTTT.